This is a list of T cell receptor beta chains from one sample in a study of T-cell reconstitution after alpha-beta-depleted transplantation in children. MiXCR, run by TCRdb on the PCR reads, gives a single entry per CDR3 protein. The table shows approximately 1,000,000 distinct CDR3 sequences, with roughly 29% occurring only once. The source material was PBMCs, mostly from graft donor cells, sampled 360 days after TCRalphabeta/CD19-depleted stem cell transplant. These receptors were taken from a boy less than two years old who had a stem cell transplant for SCID, so the T cells may come from the graft donor. CDR3s include the opening cysteine and the closing phenylalanine or tryptophan. The order of the fields is J gene, CDR3 length, D gene, clone size, V gene, CDR3 DNA, CDR3 protein. D genes are given only for firm matches. Size values are once, few and many counts, or a class for expanded clones, and some rows have none.

j_call: TRBJ2-5; cdr3_length: 13; d_call: TRBD1; clone_size: NA; v_call: TRBV29-1; cdr3_nt: TGCAGCGCCGGATCACCCGGGACAGGGTCCCAGTACTTC; cdr3_aa: CSAGSPGTGSQYF
j_call: TRBJ2-5; cdr3_length: 16; d_call: TRBD2; clone_size: NA; v_call: TRBV6-5; cdr3_nt: TGTGCCAGCAGTTCCCCAGGGGCGGGGGGGCCAGAGACCCAGTACTTC; cdr3_aa: CASSSPGAGGPETQYF
j_call: TRBJ2-3; cdr3_length: 13; d_call: TRBD2; clone_size: NA; v_call: TRBV10-3; cdr3_nt: TGTGCGGCTGGCAGCGGGGGAGCAGATACGCAGTATTTT; cdr3_aa: CAAGSGGADTQYF
j_call: TRBJ1-1; cdr3_length: 16; d_call: TRBD1; clone_size: few; v_call: TRBV23-1; cdr3_nt: TGCGCCAGCAGTCAATCGGGACAGGGACCGAACACTGAAGCTTTCTTT; cdr3_aa: CASSQSGQGPNTEAFF
j_call: TRBJ1-1; cdr3_length: 13; d_call: NA; clone_size: NA; v_call: TRBV2; cdr3_nt: TGTGCCAGCAGTGAGTCAGGGGCGGATGAAGCTTTCTTT; cdr3_aa: CASSESGADEAFF
j_call: TRBJ1-2; cdr3_length: 11; d_call: NA; clone_size: few; v_call: TRBV21-1; cdr3_nt: TGTGCCAGCACCCAGGGAAAGGGCTACACCTTC; cdr3_aa: CASTQGKGYTF
j_call: TRBJ1-1; cdr3_length: 17; d_call: TRBD1; clone_size: few; v_call: TRBV5-1; cdr3_nt: TGCGCCAGCAGCTTTAGGAGACAGGGGGTTGTCGGCACTGAAGCTTTCTTT; cdr3_aa: CASSFRRQGVVGTEAFF
j_call: TRBJ1-2; cdr3_length: 14; d_call: NA; clone_size: NA; v_call: TRBV2; cdr3_nt: TGTGCCAGCAGTGAAGCGCTGGTCACCTATGGCTACACCTTC; cdr3_aa: CASSEALVTYGYTF
j_call: TRBJ2-7; cdr3_length: 15; d_call: TRBD1; clone_size: NA; v_call: TRBV28; cdr3_nt: TGTGCCAGCAGTTTAGCCTCGACAGGGGGCTACGAGCAGTACTTC; cdr3_aa: CASSLASTGGYEQYF
j_call: TRBJ2-7; cdr3_length: 15; d_call: TRBD2; clone_size: few; v_call: TRBV12-3/TRBV12-4; cdr3_nt: TGTGCCAGCAGTTTAGAGAGCGGGGGGACCTACGAGCAGTACTTC; cdr3_aa: CASSLESGGTYEQYF
j_call: TRBJ1-2; cdr3_length: 16; d_call: NA; clone_size: few; v_call: TRBV7-2; cdr3_nt: TGTGCCAGCAGCTTAGGGCCTGGGTCCACGACGGGGGGCTACACCTTC; cdr3_aa: CASSLGPGSTTGGYTF
j_call: TRBJ1-5; cdr3_length: 14; d_call: NA; clone_size: NA; v_call: TRBV15; cdr3_nt: TGTGCCACCAGCAGGGAGATTCGGGATCAGCCCCAGCATTTT; cdr3_aa: CATSREIRDQPQHF
j_call: TRBJ2-5; cdr3_length: 15; d_call: NA; clone_size: NA; v_call: TRBV12-3/TRBV12-4; cdr3_nt: TGTGCCAGCAGCAGCCCTTGGGGGAGTCGGGAGACCCAGTACTTC; cdr3_aa: CASSSPWGSRETQYF
j_call: TRBJ2-7; cdr3_length: 13; d_call: NA; clone_size: NA; v_call: TRBV7-3; cdr3_nt: TGTGCCAGCAGCGTCGTCCGGGGGAACGAGCAGTACTTC; cdr3_aa: CASSVVRGNEQYF
j_call: TRBJ2-1; cdr3_length: 15; d_call: TRBD1; clone_size: NA; v_call: TRBV7-3; cdr3_nt: TGTGCCAGCAGCCCTCGAGGGACAGGGGGGAATGAGCAGTTCTTC; cdr3_aa: CASSPRGTGGNEQFF
j_call: TRBJ1-3; cdr3_length: 17; d_call: NA; clone_size: NA; v_call: TRBV6-1; cdr3_nt: TGTGCCAGCAGTCGGACCGCAGGAGAAAGGTCTGGAAACACCATATATTTT; cdr3_aa: CASSRTAGERSGNTIYF